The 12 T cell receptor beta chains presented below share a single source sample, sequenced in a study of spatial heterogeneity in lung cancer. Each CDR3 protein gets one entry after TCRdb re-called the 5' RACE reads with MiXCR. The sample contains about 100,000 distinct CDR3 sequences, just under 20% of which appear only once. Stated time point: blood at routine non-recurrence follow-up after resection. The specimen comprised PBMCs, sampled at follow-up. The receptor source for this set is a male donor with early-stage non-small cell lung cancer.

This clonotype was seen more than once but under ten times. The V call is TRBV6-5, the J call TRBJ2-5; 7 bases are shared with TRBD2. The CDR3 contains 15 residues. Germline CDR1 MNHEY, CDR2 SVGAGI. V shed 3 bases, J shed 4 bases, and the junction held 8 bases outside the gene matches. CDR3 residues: CASSYTGGQRETQYF. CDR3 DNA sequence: TGTGCCAGCAGTTATACGGGGGGTCAGCGAGAGACCCAGTACTTC.

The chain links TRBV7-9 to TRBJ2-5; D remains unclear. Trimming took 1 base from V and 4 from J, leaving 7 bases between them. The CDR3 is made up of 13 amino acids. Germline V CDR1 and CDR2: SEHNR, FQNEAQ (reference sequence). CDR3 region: CASSLEFPETQYF. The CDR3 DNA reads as TGTGCCAGCAGCTTAGAGTTCCCAGAGACCCAGTACTTC.

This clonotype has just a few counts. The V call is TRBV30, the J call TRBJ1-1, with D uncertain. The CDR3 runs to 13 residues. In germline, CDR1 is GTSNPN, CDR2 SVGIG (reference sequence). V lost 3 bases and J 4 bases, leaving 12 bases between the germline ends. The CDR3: CAWSRSRGTEAFF. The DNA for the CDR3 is TGTGCCTGGAGCCGGAGCAGAGGCACTGAAGCTTTCTTT.

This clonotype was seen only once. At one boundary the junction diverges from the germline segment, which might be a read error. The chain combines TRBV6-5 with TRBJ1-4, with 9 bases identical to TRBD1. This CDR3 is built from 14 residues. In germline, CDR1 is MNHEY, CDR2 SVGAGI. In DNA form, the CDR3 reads TGTGGCAGCAGTGAAGGACAGGGGAAAGAAAAACTGTTTTTT. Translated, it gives CGSSEGQGKEKLFF.

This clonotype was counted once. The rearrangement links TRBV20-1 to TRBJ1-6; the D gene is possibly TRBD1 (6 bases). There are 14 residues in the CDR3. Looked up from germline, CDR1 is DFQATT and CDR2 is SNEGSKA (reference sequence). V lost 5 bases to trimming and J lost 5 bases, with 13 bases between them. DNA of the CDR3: TGCAGTGCTCTTGGGGGGCCAAATAATTCACCCCTCCACTTT. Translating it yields CSALGGPNNSPLHF.

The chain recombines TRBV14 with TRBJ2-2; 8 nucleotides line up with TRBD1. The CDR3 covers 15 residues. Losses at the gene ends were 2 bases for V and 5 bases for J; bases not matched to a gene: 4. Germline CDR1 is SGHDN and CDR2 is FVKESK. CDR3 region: CASSQRQGATGELFF. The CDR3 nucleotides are TGTGCCAGCAGCCAAAGGCAGGGGGCTACCGGGGAGCTGTTTTTT. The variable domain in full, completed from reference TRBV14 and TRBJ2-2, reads EAGVTQFPSHSVIEKGQTVTLRCDPISGHDNLYWYRRVMGKEIKFLLHFVKESKQDESGMPNNRFLAERTGGTYSTLKVQPAELEDSGVYFCASSQRQGATGELFFGEGSRLTVL.

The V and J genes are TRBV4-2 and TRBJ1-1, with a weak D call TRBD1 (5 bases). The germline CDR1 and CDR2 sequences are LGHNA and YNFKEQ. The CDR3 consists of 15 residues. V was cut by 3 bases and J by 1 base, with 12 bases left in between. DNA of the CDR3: TGTGCCAGCAGCCAGGGAACAGGACCGAACACTGAAGCTTTCTTT. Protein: CASSQGTGPNTEAFF.

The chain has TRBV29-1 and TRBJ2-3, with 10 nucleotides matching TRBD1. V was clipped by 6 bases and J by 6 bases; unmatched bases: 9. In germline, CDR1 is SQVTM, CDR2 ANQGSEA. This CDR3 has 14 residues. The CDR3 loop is CSVDRTGGRDTQYF. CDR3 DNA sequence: TGCAGCGTAGATAGGACAGGGGGAAGGGATACGCAGTATTTT.

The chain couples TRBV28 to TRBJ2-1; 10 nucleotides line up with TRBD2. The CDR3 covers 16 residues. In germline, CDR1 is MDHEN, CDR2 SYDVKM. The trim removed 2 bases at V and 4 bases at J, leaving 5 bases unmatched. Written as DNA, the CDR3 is TGTGCCAGCAGTTTAGGTGGGACTAGCGCTTACAATGAGCAGTTCTTC. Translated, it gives CASSLGGTSAYNEQFF.

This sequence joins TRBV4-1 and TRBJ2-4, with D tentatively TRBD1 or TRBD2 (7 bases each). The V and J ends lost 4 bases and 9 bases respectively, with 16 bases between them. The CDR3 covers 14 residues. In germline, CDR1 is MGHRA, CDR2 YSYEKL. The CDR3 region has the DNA TGCGCCAGCAGCCCCCCAGGGGGGGAAACCATTCAGTACTTC. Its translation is CASSPPGGETIQYF.

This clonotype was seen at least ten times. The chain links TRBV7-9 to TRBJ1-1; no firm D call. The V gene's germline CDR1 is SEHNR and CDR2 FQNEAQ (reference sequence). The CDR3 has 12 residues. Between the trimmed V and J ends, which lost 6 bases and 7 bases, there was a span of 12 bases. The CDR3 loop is CASSSQTVEAFF. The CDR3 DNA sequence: TGTGCCAGCAGTTCTCAGACGGTTGAAGCTTTCTTT.

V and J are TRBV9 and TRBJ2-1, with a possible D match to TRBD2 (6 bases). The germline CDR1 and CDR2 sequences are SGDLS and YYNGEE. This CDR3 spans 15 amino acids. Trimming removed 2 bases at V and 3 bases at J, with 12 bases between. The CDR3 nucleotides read TGTGCCAGCAGCGTTAAGGGACTCCTCTACAATGAGCAGTTCTTC. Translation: CASSVKGLLYNEQFF.